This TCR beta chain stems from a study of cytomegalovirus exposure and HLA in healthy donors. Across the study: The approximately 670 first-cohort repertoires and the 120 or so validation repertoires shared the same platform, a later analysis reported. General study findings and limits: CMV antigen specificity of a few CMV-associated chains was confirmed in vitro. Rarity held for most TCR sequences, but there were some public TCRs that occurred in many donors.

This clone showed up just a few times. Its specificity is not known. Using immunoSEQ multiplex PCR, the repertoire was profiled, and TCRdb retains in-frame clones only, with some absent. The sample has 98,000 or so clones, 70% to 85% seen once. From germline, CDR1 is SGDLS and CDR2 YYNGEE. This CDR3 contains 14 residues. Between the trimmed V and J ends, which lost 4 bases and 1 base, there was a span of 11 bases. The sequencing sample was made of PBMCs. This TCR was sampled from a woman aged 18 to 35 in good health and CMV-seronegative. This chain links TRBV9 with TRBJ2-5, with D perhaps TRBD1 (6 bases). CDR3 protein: CASSPGQPQETQYF. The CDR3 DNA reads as TGTGCCAGCAGCCCAGGACAGCCCCAAGAGACCCAGTACTTC.